These T cell receptor beta chains were read from a single sample in a study of cytomegalovirus exposure and HLA in healthy donors. The data were produced by immunoSEQ multiplex PCR, yet TCRdb's version contains in-frame clones alone and is incomplete. The sample comprises 110,000 to 150,000 clones, over 60% of which are singletons, and approximately 1.2% rests with the top ten. The sequencing input was PBMCs. These receptors all come from a male donor in good health and CMV-seropositive. CDR3s include the opening cysteine and the closing phenylalanine or tryptophan.

CDR3 length | V gene | CDR3 protein
15 | TRBV5-1 | CASSLVSTGVHGYTF
15 | TRBV7-8 | CASSSRHTGAYEQYF
16 | TRBV27 | CASSSGTSGFYNEQFF
13 | TRBV5-1 | CASRTERNTEAFF
17 | TRBV5-1 | CASSLPSGGRYVYEQYF
13 | TRBV7-9 | CASSSTGVQTQYF
17 | TRBV6-1 | CASSVLGALSSYNEQFF
14 | TRBV6-6 | CASSYQAPQNIQYF
14 | TRBV7-6 | CASSWTGGADTQYF
14 | TRBV7-3 | CASSPDGANYGYTF
16 | TRBV6-1 | CASSGWGGGRNQPQHF
14 | TRBV28 | CASSFGGGLGEQFF
14 | TRBV2 | CASSVRLSNQPQHF
12 | TRBV7-9 | CASSLGSQPQHF
13 | TRBV6-5 | CASSYDIAYEQYF
12 | TRBV11-2 | CASSLQGATQYF
16 | TRBV7-6 | CASSPRGGSSYNEQFF
15 | TRBV4-3 | CASSQVRQGNNEQFF
14 | TRBV7-8 | CASSLGQGLSAQHF
16 | TRBV19 | CASSIHGGSNSDEQFF
15 | TRBV7-8 | CASYPETQLSYEQYF
18 | TRBV7-9 | CASNRDRDFSFNTGELFF
14 | TRBV5-4 | CASSSQGAMETQYF
15 | TRBV4-1 | CASSQPGGRTGELFF
14 | TRBV9 | CASSPRGGQDTQYF
15 | TRBV5-1 | CASSSQQGNTGELFF
12 | TRBV28 | CASKLGVGPQHF
17 | TRBV13 | CASSLVGLAGVNNEQFF
14 | TRBV7-6 | CASSPQANGEKLFF
12 | TRBV5-6 | CASSPGDYGYTF
17 | TRBV25-1 | CASSRTGTGGIFHGYTF
16 | TRBV28 | CASSSPRGQGTYEQYF
16 | TRBV5-1 | CASSLAGGNMNTEAFF
18 | TRBV2 | CASSPKRTGASGEETQYF
16 | TRBV7-9 | CASSSGGAVGNQPQHF
16 | TRBV7-8 | CASSLGGGGYRYGYTF